This TCR beta chain was captured in a study of cytomegalovirus exposure and HLA in healthy donors. Study findings and constraints: The sole available immune exposure information was CMV serostatus. In a later analysis, parvovirus B19, influenza, CMV and Epstein-Barr virus appeared linked to several top co-occurrence clusters.

About this clone itself: The antigen is undetermined.

The primer mix had 60 Vbeta and 13 Jbeta primers. Profiling relied on immunoSEQ multiplex PCR, and the TCRdb table lists in-frame clones only, not all of them. The table records 160,000 or so clones, roughly three quarters of them present only once. The ends were cut back, 0 bases at V and 1 base at J, with 12 bases in the middle. The length of the CDR3 is 16 residues. Germline lookup yields CDR1 MNHEY and CDR2 SVGAGI. The chain combines TRBV6-5 with TRBJ1-1; D is perhaps TRBD1 (6 bases). Sequenced input: PBMCs. The receptor was derived from a woman aged 40 to 50 in good health and CMV-seropositive. The CDR3 nucleotides read TGTGCCAGCAGTTACTCAGGGGGTTGGGGGAACACTGAAGCTTTCTTT. This gives the protein CASSYSGGWGNTEAFF.